The clone carrying this T cell receptor beta chain was detected ten times or more. No antigen is known for it. These data come from a study of cytomegalovirus exposure and HLA in healthy donors. Overall study: HLA-typed donors contributed around 88 million unique TCRs, which were held in an early data release. Study results and limitations: Analysis performed later found 16,951 TCR beta sequences associated with HLA alleles at 0.05 false discovery rate. The majority of TCR sequences were rare, yet some public TCRs appeared in many donors.

It was with 60 Vbeta and 13 Jbeta primers that the PCR ran. Profiled with immunoSEQ multiplex PCR; TCRdb holds only in-frame clones, not every one. This table holds 160,000 or so clones, roughly 82% found once. The CDR3 runs 16 residues. Germline values: CDR1 SGDLS, CDR2 YYNGEE. V lost 3 bases, J lost 2 bases, and 4 bases stayed unmatched. The chain has TRBV9 and TRBJ2-2; 10 bases fit TRBD1. The source of this sequence is a man between 50 and 59 years old in good health and CMV-seropositive. Source material: PBMCs. CDR3 nucleotide sequence: TGTGCCAGCAGCGATGACAGGGGGCATAACACCGGGGAGCTGTTTTTT. Its protein product is CASSDDRGHNTGELFF.